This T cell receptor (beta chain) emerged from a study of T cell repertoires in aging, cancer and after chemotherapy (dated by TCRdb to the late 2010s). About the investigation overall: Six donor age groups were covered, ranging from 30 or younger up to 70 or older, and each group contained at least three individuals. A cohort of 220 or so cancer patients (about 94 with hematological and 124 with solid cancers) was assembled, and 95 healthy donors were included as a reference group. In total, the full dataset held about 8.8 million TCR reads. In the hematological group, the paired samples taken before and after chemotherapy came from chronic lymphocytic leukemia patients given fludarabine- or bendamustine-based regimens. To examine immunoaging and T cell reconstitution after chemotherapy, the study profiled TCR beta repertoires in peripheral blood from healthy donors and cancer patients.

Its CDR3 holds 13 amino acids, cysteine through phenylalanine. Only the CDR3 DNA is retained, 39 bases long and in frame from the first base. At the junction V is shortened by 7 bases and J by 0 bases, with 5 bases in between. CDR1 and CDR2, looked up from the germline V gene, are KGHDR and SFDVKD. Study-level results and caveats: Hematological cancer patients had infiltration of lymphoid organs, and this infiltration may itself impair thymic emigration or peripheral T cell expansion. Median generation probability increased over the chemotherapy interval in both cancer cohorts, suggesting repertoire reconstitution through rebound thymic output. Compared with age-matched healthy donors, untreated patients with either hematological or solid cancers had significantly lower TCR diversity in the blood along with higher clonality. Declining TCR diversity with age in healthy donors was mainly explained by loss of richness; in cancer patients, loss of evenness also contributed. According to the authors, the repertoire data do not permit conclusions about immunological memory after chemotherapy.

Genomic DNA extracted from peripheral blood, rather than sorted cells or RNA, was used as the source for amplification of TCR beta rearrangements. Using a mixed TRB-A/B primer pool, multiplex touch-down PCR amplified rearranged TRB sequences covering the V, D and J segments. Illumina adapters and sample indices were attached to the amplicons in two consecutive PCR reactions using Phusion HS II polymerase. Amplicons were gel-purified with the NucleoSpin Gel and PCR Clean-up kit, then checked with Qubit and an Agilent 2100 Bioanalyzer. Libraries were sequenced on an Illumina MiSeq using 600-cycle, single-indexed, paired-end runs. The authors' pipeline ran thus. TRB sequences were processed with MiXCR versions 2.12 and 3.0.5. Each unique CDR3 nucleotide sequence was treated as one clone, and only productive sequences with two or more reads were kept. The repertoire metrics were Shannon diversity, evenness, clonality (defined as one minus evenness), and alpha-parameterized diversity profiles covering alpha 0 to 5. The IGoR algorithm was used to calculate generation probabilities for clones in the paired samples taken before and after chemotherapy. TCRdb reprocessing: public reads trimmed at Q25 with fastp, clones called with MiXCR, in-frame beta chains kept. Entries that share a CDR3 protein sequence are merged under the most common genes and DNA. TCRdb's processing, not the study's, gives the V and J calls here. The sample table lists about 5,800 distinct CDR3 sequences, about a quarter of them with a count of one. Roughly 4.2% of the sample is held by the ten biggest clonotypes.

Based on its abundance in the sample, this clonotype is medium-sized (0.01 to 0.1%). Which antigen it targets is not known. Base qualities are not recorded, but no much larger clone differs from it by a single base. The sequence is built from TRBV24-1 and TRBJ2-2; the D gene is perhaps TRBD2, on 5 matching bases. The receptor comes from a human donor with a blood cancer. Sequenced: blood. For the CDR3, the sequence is CATRDSNTGELFF. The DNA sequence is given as TGTGCCACCAGGGACTCGAACACCGGGGAGCTGTTTTTT.